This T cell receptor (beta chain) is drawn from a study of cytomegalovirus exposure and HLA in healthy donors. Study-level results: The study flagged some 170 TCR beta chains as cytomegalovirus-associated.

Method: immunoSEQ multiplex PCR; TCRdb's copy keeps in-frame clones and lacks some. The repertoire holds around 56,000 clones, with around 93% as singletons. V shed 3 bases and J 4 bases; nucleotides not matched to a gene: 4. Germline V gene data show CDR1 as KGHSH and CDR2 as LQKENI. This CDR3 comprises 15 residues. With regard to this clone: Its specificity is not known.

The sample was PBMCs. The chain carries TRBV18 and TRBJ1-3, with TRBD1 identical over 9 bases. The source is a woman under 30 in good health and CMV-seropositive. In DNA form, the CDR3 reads TGTGCCAGCTCACCGGACAGGGGATCGGGAAACACCATATATTTT. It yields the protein CASSPDRGSGNTIYF. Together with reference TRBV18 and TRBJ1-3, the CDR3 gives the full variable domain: NAGVMQNPRHLVRRRGQEARLRCSPMKGHSHVYWYRQLPEEGLKFMVYLQKENIIDESGMPKERFSAEFPKEGPSILRIQQVVRGDSAAYFCASSPDRGSGNTIYFGEGSWLTVV.